Below, 17 T cell receptor beta chains from the same sample are listed, as sequenced in a study of shared clonotypes between healthy human individuals. Measured with immunoSEQ multiplex PCR; TCRdb has only the in-frame clones, and not every one. The profile shows millions of clones, 90% to 95% of them singletons. The sequencing sample was made of naive CD4+ T cells sorted from blood. Subset here: CD45RA+ positively selected. The receptors were sampled from a man between 18 and 35 years old in good health.

In the case of this clone: Other DNA sequences in the same sample also yield this CDR3. In DNA form, the CDR3 reads TGCGCCAGCAGCTTGGAGCAGGGGGCCTACGAGCAGTACTTC. Protein sequence: CASSLEQGAYEQYF. This chain joins TRBV5-1 and TRBJ2-7; 7 nucleotides line up with TRBD1. The trim removed 0 bases at V and 2 bases at J, leaving 2 bases unmatched. CDR1 is SGHRS, CDR2 YFSETQ, per germline. The length of the CDR3 is 14 residues. Variable domain in full (rest from reference TRBV5-1 and TRBJ2-7): KAGVTQTPRYLIKTRGQQVTLSCSPISGHRSVSWYQQTPGQGLQFLFEYFSETQRNKGNFPGRFSGRQFSNSRSEMNVSTLELGDSALYLCASSLEQGAYEQYFGPGTRLTVT.

As regards this clone: An end of the junction differs from the germline gene, which may be a read error. The chain carries TRBV4-1 and TRBJ2-7; possible D gene TRBD1, 6 bases. Looked up from germline, CDR1 is MGHRA and CDR2 is YSYEKL. This CDR3 has 15 amino acids. The CDR3 spells CASNQQGGPFGEQYF. For the CDR3, the DNA is TGCGCCAGCAACCAACAGGGTGGTCCTTTTGGCGAGCAGTACTTC.

The V and J genes are TRBV11-2 and TRBJ1-1, with D perhaps matching TRBD1 (5 bases). CDR1 SGHAT and CDR2 FQNNGV come from the germline V gene. With 4 bases removed from V and 1 base from J, the gap between germline ends came to 7 bases. This CDR3 comprises 13 residues. The CDR3 DNA reads TGTGCCAGCAGCTGGGGGGAGAACACTGAAGCTTTCTTT. This sequence encodes CASSWGENTEAFF.

This clone was recorded only once. V usage is TRBV4-1 and J usage is TRBJ2-3; 13 nucleotides match TRBD2. V gave up 0 bases and J gave up 2 bases; unmatched junction bases: 2. The germline V gene encodes CDR1 MGHRA and CDR2 YSYEKL. The CDR3 is 17 residues long. CDR3 loop: CASSQEGTSGATDTQYF. As DNA, the CDR3 is TGCGCCAGCAGCCAAGAAGGGACTAGCGGGGCCACAGATACGCAGTATTTT.

Of note for this clone: Other DNA variants within this sample encode the same CDR3. The chain recombines TRBV6-1 with TRBJ2-3, with D uncertain. This CDR3 has 12 amino acids. V gave up 4 bases and J gave up 1 base, with 3 bases separating them. CDR1 is MNHNS and CDR2 is SASEGT in the germline V gene. The CDR3 DNA sequence: TGTGCCAGCAGTGGGGGCACAGATACGCAGTATTTT. It specifies CASSGGTDTQYF.

The genes are TRBV23-1 and TRBJ2-7, with 9 bases aligning to TRBD1. TRBV23-1 is placed among ORFs of uncertain function. The CDR3 length is 11 residues. V trimming: 6 bases; J trimming: 6 bases; junction bases outside the gene matches: 0. CDR3 sequence reads: CASRGQGEQYF. DNA for the CDR3: TGCGCCAGCAGGGGACAGGGCGAGCAGTACTTC.

The genes are TRBV25-1 and TRBJ2-6, with 7 bases lining up with TRBD1. With V trimmed by 6 bases and J by 2 bases, 4 bases remained unmatched. Per the germline V gene, CDR1 is MGHDK and CDR2 is SYGVNS. The CDR3 has 15 residues. Written as DNA, the CDR3 is TGTGCCAGCAGCGAGACAGGGACTGGGGCCAACGTCCTGACTTTC. Amino acids: CASSETGTGANVLTF. The complete variable domain, with remaining parts taken from reference TRBV25-1 and TRBJ2-6, reads EADIYQTPRYLVIGTGKKITLECSQTMGHDKMYWYQQDPGMELHLIHYSYGVNSTEKGDLSSESTVSRIRTEHFPLTLESARPSHTSQYLCASSETGTGANVLTFGAGSRLTVL.

Concerning this clone itself: Different DNA sequences within this sample yield the same CDR3. The J gene is TRBJ1-2, the V gene TRBV2; no definite D call. Germline V gene data show CDR1 as SNHLY and CDR2 as FYNNEI. The V end lost 4 bases, the J end lost 2 bases, and 5 bases lay between the germline ends. The CDR3 contains 12 residues. CDR3 region: CASSGRNYGYTF. Here the CDR3 DNA reads TGTGCCAGCAGTGGCAGGAACTATGGCTACACCTTC.

The genes are TRBV9 and TRBJ2-7; 13 bases align to TRBD2. Germline CDR1 is SGDLS and CDR2 is YYNGEE. The CDR3 is made up of 17 amino acids. Unmatched junction bases numbered 6, after V lost 3 bases and J lost 0 bases. CDR3 DNA: TGTGCCAGCAGCGAGGGACTAGCGGGATTAAGCTCCTACGAGCAGTACTTC. This sequence encodes CASSEGLAGLSSYEQYF.

The V and J genes are TRBV4-1 and TRBJ2-2; 11 bases match TRBD1. With 2 bases clipped from V and 7 bases from J, the junction kept 6 bases outside the gene matches. CDR3 length: 16 amino acids. From germline, CDR1 is MGHRA and CDR2 YSYEKL. CDR3 in DNA: TGCGCCAGCAGCCAAACCGGGACAGGGGGAATCGGGGAGCTGTTTTTT. It encodes CASSQTGTGGIGELFF.

Worth noting for this clone: Other nucleotide sequences from this sample produce the same CDR3. The chain uses TRBV28 and TRBJ2-7; no reliable D call. Looked up from germline, CDR1 is MDHEN and CDR2 is SYDVKM. The CDR3 contains 10 residues. V was cut by 8 bases and J by 4 bases, with 6 bases left in between. The CDR3 sequence: CASGDYEQYF. The DNA of the CDR3 is TGTGCCAGCGGAGATTACGAGCAGTACTTC.

V is TRBV5-1 and J is TRBJ1-1, with D maybe TRBD1 (5 bases). Trimming removed 4 bases from V and 0 bases from J, with 10 bases in between. The CDR3 runs to 14 residues. Germline V gene data show CDR1 as SGHRS and CDR2 as YFSETQ. The CDR3 DNA reads TGCGCCAGCAGCGGACAAATCATGAACACTGAAGCTTTCTTT. Its protein product is CASSGQIMNTEAFF.

The count of this clone is one. One junction end does not reproduce the germline sequence, and a read error may be involved. The chain joins TRBV2 to TRBJ2-1, with 8 bases that match TRBD1. The CDR3 is 12 amino acids. Germline values: CDR1 SNHLY, CDR2 FYNNEI. The CDR3 DNA sequence: TGTGCCAGCAGCGAAGACAGGGGTTCTAAGTTCTTC. It translates to CASSEDRGSKFF.

This clone was found once. Other DNA sequences in this sample translate to the same CDR3. The chain joins TRBV5-1 to TRBJ2-2; D call uncertain. The CDR3 spans 12 residues. The V and J ends lost 2 bases and 5 bases respectively, with 4 bases between them. The germline V gene has CDR1 SGHRS and CDR2 YFSETQ. The CDR3 region has the DNA TGCGCCAGCAGCTTTCCTACCGGGGAGCTGTTTTTT. The encoded protein is CASSFPTGELFF.

The rearrangement uses TRBV9 and TRBJ1-1; no reliable D call. Trimming cost V 0 bases and J 2 bases, with 8 bases left between them. Germline V gene sequence: CDR1 SGDLS, CDR2 YYNGEE. This CDR3 region has 14 residues. The DNA for the CDR3 is TGTGCCAGCAGCGTAGGGGTTTCCAACACTGAAGCTTTCTTT. Its translation: CASSVGVSNTEAFF.

The CDR3 region has the DNA TGTGCCAGCAGCGCCCCGGGAAGGGATACGCAGTATTTT. This gives the protein CASSAPGRDTQYF. This chain joins TRBV9 and TRBJ2-3; a weak D match, TRBD2 (5 bases). Trimming stripped 3 bases from V and 6 bases from J, with 11 bases between. The CDR3 is 13 amino acids. Germline CDR1 is SGDLS and CDR2 is YYNGEE. The full variable domain, its missing parts supplied by reference TRBV9 and TRBJ2-3, is DSGVTQTPKHLITATGQRVTLRCSPRSGDLSVYWYQQSLDQGLQFLIQYYNGEERAKGNILERFSAQQFPDLHSELNLSSLELGDSALYFCASSAPGRDTQYFGPGTRLTVL.

V is TRBV5-6 and J is TRBJ2-3, with D tentatively TRBD1 or TRBD2 (5 bases each). The germline gives CDR1 SGHDT, CDR2 YYEEEE. There are 15 residues in the CDR3. The V end was cut by 2 bases, the J end by 2 bases, with 12 bases between. The CDR3 spells CASSFLGTNTDTQYF. The CDR3 DNA sequence: TGTGCCAGCAGCTTCTTGGGGACCAACACAGATACGCAGTATTTT.